Shown below are 18 T cell receptor beta chains from a single sample sequenced in a study of T cell repertoires in cytomegalovirus infection. TCRdb reprocessed the reads via MiXCR and lists one record per CDR3 protein. The profile shows more than 500,000 distinct CDR3 sequences, approximately 15% of them singletons. Sequencing was done on a sample of CD8+ T cells from PBMCs. The receptors here all came from a human donor in good health (CMV status not recorded). Some clones in this sample may be carry-over from other donors' samples.

Concerning this clonotype: This may stem from a read error, because a much larger clone lies one nucleotide away. CDR3 sequence: CASSLQVYNLPLHF. CDR3 sequence (DNA): TGTGCCAGCAGCCTACAGGTTTATAATTTACCCCTCCACTTT. The chain employs TRBV7-8 and TRBJ1-6; D is perhaps TRBD1 (5 bases). Germline lookup yields CDR1 SGHVS and CDR2 FQNEAQ. The CDR3 is 14 residues long.

The table lists this clonotype with many counts. The rearrangement joins TRBV11-2 to TRBJ1-1, with D unresolved. The CDR3 extends over 16 amino acids. Trimming pared 4 bases from V and 0 bases from J, leaving 15 bases between. The germline V gene encodes CDR1 SGHAT and CDR2 FQNNGV. The CDR3 DNA is TGTGCCAGCAGCTCACCCTTCGGAGGATTGAACACTGAAGCTTTCTTT. Amino acids: CASSSPFGGLNTEAFF.

This clonotype has just a few counts. The gene calls are TRBV10-3 and TRBJ2-3, with D possibly being TRBD2 (6 bases). Trimming cost V 6 bases and J 4 bases, with 23 bases left between them. The CDR3 contains 17 residues. CDR1 and CDR2 from the germline V gene are ENHRY and SYGVKD. As DNA, the CDR3 is TGTGCCATCAGAAGAGACCCGCTAGCGCGGTTTGCAGATACGCAGTATTTT. Amino acids: CAIRRDPLARFADTQYF.

In this sample, this clonotype turned up many times. CDR3 sequence: CASSRVPLVSTDTQYF. The CDR3 nucleotides read TGTGCCAGCAGCCGTGTTCCTCTAGTGAGCACAGATACGCAGTATTTT. The V call is TRBV7-9, the J call TRBJ2-3; D is undetermined. Trimming took off 5 bases at V and 0 bases at J, with 15 bases between the two ends. Germline V CDR1 and CDR2: SEHNR, FQNEAQ (reference sequence). CDR3 size: 16 residues.

This clonotype was picked up a small number of times. The V gene is TRBV7-9, the J gene TRBJ2-2; no definite D call. V lost 2 bases to trimming and J lost 0 bases, with 13 bases between them. The CDR3 extends over 17 amino acids. From germline, CDR1 is SEHNR and CDR2 FQNEAQ (reference sequence). CDR3 nucleotides: TGTGCCAGCAGCTTACAAACTGGGATGACGAACACCGGGGAGCTGTTTTTT. This translates into CASSLQTGMTNTGELFF.

The genes are TRBV5-6 and TRBJ1-1; 8 positions match TRBD1. V lost 3 bases, J lost 0 bases, and 4 bases stayed unmatched. The CDR3 totals 15 residues. Germline V CDR1 and CDR2: SGHDT, YYEEEE. The CDR3 reads CASSWTGNMNTEAFF. The DNA of the CDR3 is TGTGCCAGCAGCTGGACAGGGAACATGAACACTGAAGCTTTCTTT.

This clonotype was seen repeatedly, ten times or more. The V call is TRBV7-2, the J call TRBJ1-3, with D maybe TRBD1 (5 bases). Germline V gives CDR1 SGHTA, CDR2 FQGNSA. The V and J ends lost 8 bases and 1 base respectively, with 30 bases between them. The CDR3 totals 20 residues. CDR3 coding DNA: TGTGCCAGCTCCCCCTTAGGGCATGGGGCCCCTGGAATTTCTGGAAACACCATATATTTT. Translation gives CASSPLGHGAPGISGNTIYF. Combining the CDR3 with reference TRBV7-2 and TRBJ1-3 gives the whole variable domain GAGVSQSPSNKVTEKGKDVELRCDPISGHTALYWYRQSLGQGLEFLIYFQGNSAPDKSGLPSDRFSAERTGGSVSTLTIQRTQQEDSAVYLCASSPLGHGAPGISGNTIYFGEGSWLTVV.

This clonotype turned up a few times. The chain recombines TRBV9 with TRBJ2-3; 7 bases are shared with TRBD1. This CDR3 has 15 residues. The V and J ends lost 0 bases and 1 base, in that order; junction bases with no gene match: 2. CDR1 is SGDLS, CDR2 YYNGEE, per germline. The CDR3 reads CASSVAGGRTDTQYF. The CDR3 bases are TGTGCCAGCAGCGTAGCAGGGGGTCGCACAGATACGCAGTATTTT.

At least ten counts were recorded for this clonotype. The chain has TRBV12-3 or TRBV12-4 and TRBJ2-1; 8 nucleotides line up with TRBD2. This CDR3 is built from 15 residues. J lost 3 bases, V lost 3 bases, and 4 bases had no gene match. The CDR3 bases are TGTGCCAGCAGTTTCGGGGGGGACAACTACAATGAGCAGTTCTTC. Protein product: CASSFGGDNYNEQFF.

To note about this clonotype: This may be a read error: a much more frequent sequence differs by one nucleotide. The chain combines TRBV27 with TRBJ2-3, with no clear D. Germline V lookup: CDR1 MNHEY, CDR2 SMNVEV (reference sequence). The CDR3 contains 13 residues. This chain's CDR3 is CASGLGRNIAQYF. CDR3 DNA: TGTGCCAGCGGTTTAGGACGAAACATTGCGCAGTATTTT.

This clonotype was counted at least ten times. The chain is built from TRBV7-9 and TRBJ1-2; D is perhaps TRBD1 (6 bases). The germline gives CDR1 SEHNR, CDR2 FQNEAQ (reference sequence). V was clipped by 5 bases and J by 0 bases, with 13 bases between them. This CDR3 is built from 15 residues. This chain's CDR3 is CASSGAGATNYGYTF. CDR3 DNA: TGTGCCAGCAGCGGTGCGGGGGCCACTAACTATGGCTACACCTTC.

This clonotype was detected many times. This chain links TRBV7-9 with TRBJ1-1; tentative D call: TRBD1 (5 bases). The CDR3 totals 16 residues. V lost 1 base, J lost 0 bases, and 12 bases lay in between. Germline-derived CDR1 and CDR2 are SEHNR and FQNEAQ (reference sequence). CDR3 protein: CASSLVRGYMNTEAFF. CDR3 sequence (DNA): TGTGCCAGCAGCTTAGTTAGGGGATATATGAACACTGAAGCTTTCTTT.

In this sample, this clonotype turned up many times. The chain carries TRBV7-9 and TRBJ1-1; 8 nucleotides match TRBD1. The CDR3 length is 15 residues. CDR1 and CDR2 (germline): SEHNR, FQNEAQ (reference sequence). V was pared by 5 bases and J by 5 bases, with 10 bases of the junction left unmatched. CDR3 nucleotides: TGTGCCAGCAGCGGCCGCGGACAGGGCGGGACTGAAGCTTTCTTT. This gives the protein CASSGRGQGGTEAFF.

Note on this clonotype: A much larger clone differs from this one at a single base, so this may be a read error. V is TRBV7-6 and J is TRBJ2-7; possibly TRBD1 or TRBD2 for D (5 bases each). Germline V gene sequence: CDR1 SGHVS, CDR2 FNYEAQ. CDR3 length: 16 amino acids. Here the CDR3 reads CASGLSGTGRDYEQYF. The CDR3 bases are TGTGCCAGCGGCTTATCCGGGACGGGACGCGACTACGAGCAGTACTTC.

J is TRBJ2-7 and V is TRBV5-4; D possibly matches TRBD1 or TRBD2 (5 bases each). Trimming took off 2 bases at V and 1 base at J, with 13 bases between the two ends. CDR1 is SGHNT and CDR2 is YYREEE in the germline V gene (reference sequence). The CDR3 extends over 15 amino acids. In DNA, the CDR3 is TGTGCCAGCAGCTTACGGAGAGAGGGGTCCTACGAGCAGTACTTC. Translated: CASSLRREGSYEQYF.

This chain connects TRBV19 to TRBJ2-7; 8 nucleotides agree with TRBD1. Germline V gene sequence: CDR1 LNHDA, CDR2 SQIVND (reference sequence). The CDR3 has 14 residues. Trimming took 5 bases from V and 6 from J; bases not matched to a gene: 9. The CDR3 region is CASSSGGRLSEQYF. CDR3 DNA: TGTGCCAGTAGTTCAGGGGGCAGGCTCTCCGAGCAGTACTTC.

In its sample, this clonotype was seen many times. This chain connects TRBV6-1 to TRBJ2-4; tentatively, D is TRBD2 (5 bases). CDR3 length equals 11 residues. Germline CDR1 is MNHNS and CDR2 is SASEGT. Trimming took 4 bases from V and 15 from J, leaving 13 bases between them. The CDR3 is CASSGPSPRYF. The CDR3 DNA reads TGTGCCAGCAGTGGGCCTAGCCCCAGGTACTTC.

This clonotype was detected only a few times. This rearrangement joins TRBV2 to TRBJ2-5; the D is unclear. CDR1 is SNHLY, CDR2 FYNNEI, per germline. The CDR3 runs to 12 residues. V dropped 10 bases and J dropped 2 bases, with 11 bases sitting between them. Here the CDR3 reads CATFRRQETQYF. CDR3 bases: TGTGCCACCTTTCGGAGACAAGAGACCCAGTACTTC.